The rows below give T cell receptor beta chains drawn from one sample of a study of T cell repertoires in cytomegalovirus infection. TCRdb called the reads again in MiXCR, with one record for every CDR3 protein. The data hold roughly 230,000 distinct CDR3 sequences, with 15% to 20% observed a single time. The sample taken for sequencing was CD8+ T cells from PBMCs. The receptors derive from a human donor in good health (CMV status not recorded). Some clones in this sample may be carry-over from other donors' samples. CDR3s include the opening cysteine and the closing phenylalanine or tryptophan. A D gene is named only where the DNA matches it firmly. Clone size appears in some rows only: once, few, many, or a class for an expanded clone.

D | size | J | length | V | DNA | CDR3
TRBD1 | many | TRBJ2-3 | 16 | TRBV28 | TGTGCCAGCAGTTTAAGGGTACAGGGGGGAGGAGATACGCAGTATTTT | CASSLRVQGGGDTQYF
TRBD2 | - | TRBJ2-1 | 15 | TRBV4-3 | TGCGCCAGCAGCCCCGGGACTAGCGCTTCAAATGAGCAGTTCTTC | CASSPGTSASNEQFF
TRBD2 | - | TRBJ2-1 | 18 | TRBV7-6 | TGTGCCAGCAGCTTAGCGCGACTAGCGGGACCCGTCGGTAATGAGCAGTTCTTC | CASSLARLAGPVGNEQFF
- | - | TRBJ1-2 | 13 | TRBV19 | TGTGCCAGCCTCGTGGTAGGGGCCTATGGCTACACCTTC | CASLVVGAYGYTF
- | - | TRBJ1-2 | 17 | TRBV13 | TGTGCCAGCAGCTACGGACCGGGACAAGAGGACAACTATGGCTACACCTTC | CASSYGPGQEDNYGYTF
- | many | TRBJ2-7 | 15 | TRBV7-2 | TGTGCCAGCAGCTTAGCTCCTGCCGGGGGTTACGAGCAGTACTTC | CASSLAPAGGYEQYF
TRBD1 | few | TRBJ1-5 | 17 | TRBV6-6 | TGTGCCAGCAGTTACTTGAGGGACAGGGGCTCTGGGTGGGCCCAGCATTTT | CASSYLRDRGSGWAQHF
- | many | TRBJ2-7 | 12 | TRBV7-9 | TGTGCCAGCAGGGACGACAGTTACGAGCAGTACTTC | CASRDDSYEQYF
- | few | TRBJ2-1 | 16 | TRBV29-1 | TGCAGCGTCGCAGGGTCGTCGGGGCTTGGGTACAATGAGCAGTTCTTC | CSVAGSSGLGYNEQFF
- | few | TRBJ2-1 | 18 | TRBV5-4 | TGTGCCAGCACTCAAGCCTTGGGACGCCTAAGCTCCTACAATGAGCAGTTCTTC | CASTQALGRLSSYNEQFF
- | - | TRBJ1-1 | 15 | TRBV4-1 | TGCGCCAGCAGCCACCCCGGGACGGGCCAGGCTGAAGCTTTCTTT | CASSHPGTGQAEAFF
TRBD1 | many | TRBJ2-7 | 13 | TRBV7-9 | TGTGCCAGCAGCGCTGGACAGGGGACAGAGCAGTACTTC | CASSAGQGTEQYF
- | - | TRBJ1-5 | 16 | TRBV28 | TGTGCCAGCAGTTTATGGAGGGGCCAAAGCAATCAGCCCCAGCATTTT | CASSLWRGQSNQPQHF
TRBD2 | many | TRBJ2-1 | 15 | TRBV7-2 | TGTGCCAGCAGCTCCGGACTAGCGATCTACAATGAGCAGTTCTTC | CASSSGLAIYNEQFF
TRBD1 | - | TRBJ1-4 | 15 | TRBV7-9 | TGTGCCAGCAGCCCCCCCCAGGGGGCTAATGAAAAACTGTTTTTT | CASSPPQGANEKLFF
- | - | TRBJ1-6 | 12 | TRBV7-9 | TGTGCCAGCAGGAATACAAATGTGGTTCTCCACTTT | CASRNTNVVLHF
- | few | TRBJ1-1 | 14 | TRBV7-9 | TGTGCCAGCAGCCCGATTTCCCGGGCCACTGAAGCTTTCTTT | CASSPISRATEAFF
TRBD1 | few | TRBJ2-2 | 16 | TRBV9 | TGTGCCAGCAGCGTATCCGGGAACCAGGGGGCCGGGGAGCTGTTTTTT | CASSVSGNQGAGELFF
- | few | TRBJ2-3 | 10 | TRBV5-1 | TGCGCCAGCAATGGGGATACGCAGTATTTT | CASNGDTQYF
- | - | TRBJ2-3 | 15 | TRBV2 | TGTGCCAGCAGTGGCGGTAACAGCGGCACAGTTACGCAGTATTTT | CASSGGNSGTVTQYF
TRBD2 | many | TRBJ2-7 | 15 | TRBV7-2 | TGTGCCAGCAGCTCCCTAGCGGGGGGATATTACGAGCAGTACTTC | CASSSLAGGYYEQYF
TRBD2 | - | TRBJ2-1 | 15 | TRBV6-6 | TGTGCCAGCAGGGTACTAGCGGGGGCTTACAATGAGCAGTTCTTC | CASRVLAGAYNEQFF
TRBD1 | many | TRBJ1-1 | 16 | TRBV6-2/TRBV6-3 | TGTGCCAGCAGTTACCGGGACAGGGGTACGGACACTGAAGCTTTCTTT | CASSYRDRGTDTEAFF
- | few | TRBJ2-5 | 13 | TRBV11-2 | TGTGCCAGCAGCGACACCCTCCAAGAGACCCAGTACTTC | CASSDTLQETQYF
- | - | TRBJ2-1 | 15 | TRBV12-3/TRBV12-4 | TGTGCCAGCACTCGGGGTGAGGTACTTCTGAATGAGCAGTTCTTC | CASTRGEVLLNEQFF
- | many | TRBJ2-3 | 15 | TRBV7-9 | TGTGCCAGCAGCTCCCCGGGACACGGCACAGATACGCAGTATTTT | CASSSPGHGTDTQYF
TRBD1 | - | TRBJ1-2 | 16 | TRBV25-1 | TGTGCCAGCAGTGCCTACACCGGGACAGGGGTCTATGGCTACACCTTC | CASSAYTGTGVYGYTF
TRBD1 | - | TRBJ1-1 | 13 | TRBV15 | TGTGCCACCAGTGACAGGGAGGACACTGAAGCTTTCTTT | CATSDREDTEAFF
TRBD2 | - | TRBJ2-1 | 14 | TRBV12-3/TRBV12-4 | TGTGCCAGCAGTTTAGCGCGGGGGGTTCTGGGGCAGTTCTTC | CASSLARGVLGQFF
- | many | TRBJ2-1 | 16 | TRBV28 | TGTGCCAGCAGTCATGAAACCGGCACCTCCTACAATGAGCAGTTCTTC | CASSHETGTSYNEQFF
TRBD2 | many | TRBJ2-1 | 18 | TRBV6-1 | TGTGCCAGCAGTGAAGAGGTGGGAGCGGGGCTGTCCTACAATGAGCAGTTCTTC | CASSEEVGAGLSYNEQFF